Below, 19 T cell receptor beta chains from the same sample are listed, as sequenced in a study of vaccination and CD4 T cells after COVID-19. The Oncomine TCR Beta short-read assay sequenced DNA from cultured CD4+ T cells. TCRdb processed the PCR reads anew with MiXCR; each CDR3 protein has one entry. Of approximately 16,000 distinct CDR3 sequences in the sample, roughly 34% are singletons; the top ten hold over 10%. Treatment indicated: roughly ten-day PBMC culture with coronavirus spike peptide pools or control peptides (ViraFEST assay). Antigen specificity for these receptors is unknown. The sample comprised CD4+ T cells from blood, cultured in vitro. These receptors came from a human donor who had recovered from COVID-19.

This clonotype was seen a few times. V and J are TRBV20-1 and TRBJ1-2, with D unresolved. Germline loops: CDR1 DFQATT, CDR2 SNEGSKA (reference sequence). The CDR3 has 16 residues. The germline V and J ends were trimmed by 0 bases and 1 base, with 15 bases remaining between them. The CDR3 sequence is CSARDPSGLGNYGYTF. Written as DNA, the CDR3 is TGCAGTGCTAGAGATCCCAGTGGATTGGGTAACTATGGCTACACCTTC.

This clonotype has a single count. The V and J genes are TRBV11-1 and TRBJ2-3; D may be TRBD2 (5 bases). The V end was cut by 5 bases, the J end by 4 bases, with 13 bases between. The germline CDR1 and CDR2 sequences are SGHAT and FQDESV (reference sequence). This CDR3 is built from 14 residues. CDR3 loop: CASSPGLSADTQYF. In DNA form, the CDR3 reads TGTGCCAGCAGCCCCGGACTCTCCGCAGATACGCAGTATTTT.

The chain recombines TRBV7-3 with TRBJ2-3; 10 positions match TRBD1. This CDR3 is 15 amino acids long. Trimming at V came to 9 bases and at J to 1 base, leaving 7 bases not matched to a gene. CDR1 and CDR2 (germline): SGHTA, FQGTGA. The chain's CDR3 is CASRQGALRTDTQYF. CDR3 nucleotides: TGTGCCAGTAGACAGGGGGCGTTACGCACAGATACGCAGTATTTT.

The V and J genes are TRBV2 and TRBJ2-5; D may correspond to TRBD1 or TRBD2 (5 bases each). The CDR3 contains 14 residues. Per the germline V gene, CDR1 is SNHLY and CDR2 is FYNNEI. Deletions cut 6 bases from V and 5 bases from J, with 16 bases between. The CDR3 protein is CASRGINWGETQYF. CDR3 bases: TGTGCCAGCAGGGGGATTAATTGGGGGGAGACCCAGTACTTC. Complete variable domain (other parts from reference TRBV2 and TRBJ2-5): EPEVTQTPSHQVTQMGQEVILRCVPISNHLYFYWYRQILGQKVEFLVSFYNNEISEKSEIFDDQFSVERPDGSNFTLKIRSTKLEDSAMYFCASRGINWGETQYFGPGTRLLVL.

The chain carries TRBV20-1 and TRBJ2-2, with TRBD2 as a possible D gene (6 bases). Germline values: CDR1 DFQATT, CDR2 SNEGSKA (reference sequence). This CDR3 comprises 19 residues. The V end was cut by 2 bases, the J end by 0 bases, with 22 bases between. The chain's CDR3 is CSARKRRSGAGTNTGELFF. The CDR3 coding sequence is TGCAGTGCTAGAAAGAGGAGGAGCGGCGCGGGGACGAACACCGGGGAGCTGTTTTTT.

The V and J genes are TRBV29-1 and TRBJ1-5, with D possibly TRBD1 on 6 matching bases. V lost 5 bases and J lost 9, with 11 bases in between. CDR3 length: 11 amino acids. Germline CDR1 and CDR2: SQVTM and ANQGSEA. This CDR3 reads CSVRGPGPQHF. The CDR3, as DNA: TGCAGCGTTCGGGGGCCGGGGCCCCAGCATTTT.

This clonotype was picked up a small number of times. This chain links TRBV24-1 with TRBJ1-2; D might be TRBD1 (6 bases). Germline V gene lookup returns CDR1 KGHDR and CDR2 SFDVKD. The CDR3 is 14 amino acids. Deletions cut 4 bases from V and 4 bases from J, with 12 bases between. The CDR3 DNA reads TGTGCCACCAGTGACTCCGGGACACTCTATGGCTACACCTTC. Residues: CATSDSGTLYGYTF.

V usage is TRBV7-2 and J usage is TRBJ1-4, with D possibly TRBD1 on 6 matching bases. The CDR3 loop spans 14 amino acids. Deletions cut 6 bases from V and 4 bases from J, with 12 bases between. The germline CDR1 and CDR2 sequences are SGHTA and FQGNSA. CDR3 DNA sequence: TGTGCCAGCAGTTACGGACAGAGTAATGAAAAACTGTTTTTT. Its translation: CASSYGQSNEKLFF.

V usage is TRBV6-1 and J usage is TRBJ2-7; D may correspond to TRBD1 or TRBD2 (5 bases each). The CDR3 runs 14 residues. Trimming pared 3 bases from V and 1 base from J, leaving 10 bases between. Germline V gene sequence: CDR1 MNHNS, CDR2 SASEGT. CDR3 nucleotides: TGTGCCAGCAGTGATCGTTGGGGGTCCTACGAGCAGTACTTC. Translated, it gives CASSDRWGSYEQYF.

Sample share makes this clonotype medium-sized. The CDR3, as DNA: TGTGCCAGCAGTGAATGGAGTACTCAGCCCCAGCATTTT. Protein product: CASSEWSTQPQHF. The chain uses TRBV2 and TRBJ1-5; no reliable D call. The CDR3 extends over 13 amino acids. Germline V CDR1 and CDR2: SNHLY, FYNNEI. Trimming removed 2 bases from V and 6 bases from J, with 8 bases in between.

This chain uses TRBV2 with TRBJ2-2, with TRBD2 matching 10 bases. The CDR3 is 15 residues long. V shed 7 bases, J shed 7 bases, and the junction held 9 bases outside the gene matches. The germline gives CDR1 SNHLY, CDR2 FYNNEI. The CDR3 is CASTRRASGSGELFF. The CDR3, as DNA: TGTGCCAGCACCCGTCGGGCTAGCGGGAGCGGGGAGCTGTTTTTT.

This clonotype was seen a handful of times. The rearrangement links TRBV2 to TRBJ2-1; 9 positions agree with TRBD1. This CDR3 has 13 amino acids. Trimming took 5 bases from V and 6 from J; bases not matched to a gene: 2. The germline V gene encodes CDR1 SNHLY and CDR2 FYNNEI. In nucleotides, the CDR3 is TGTGCCAGCAGTCGGGGACAGGGCAATGAGCAGTTCTTC. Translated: CASSRGQGNEQFF.

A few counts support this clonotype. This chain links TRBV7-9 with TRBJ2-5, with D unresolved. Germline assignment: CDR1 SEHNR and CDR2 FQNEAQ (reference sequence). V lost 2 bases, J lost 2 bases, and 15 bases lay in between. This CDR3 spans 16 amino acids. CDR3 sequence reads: CASSLTWAVNQETQYF. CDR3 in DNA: TGTGCCAGCAGCTTAACCTGGGCGGTCAATCAAGAGACCCAGTACTTC.

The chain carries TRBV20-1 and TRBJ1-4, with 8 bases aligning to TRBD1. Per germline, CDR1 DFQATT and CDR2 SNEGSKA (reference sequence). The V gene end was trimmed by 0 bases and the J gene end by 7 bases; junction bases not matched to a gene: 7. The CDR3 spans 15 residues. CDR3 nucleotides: TGCAGTGCTAGAGATCGGACAGGGTCCCGTGAAAAACTGTTTTTT. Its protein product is CSARDRTGSREKLFF.

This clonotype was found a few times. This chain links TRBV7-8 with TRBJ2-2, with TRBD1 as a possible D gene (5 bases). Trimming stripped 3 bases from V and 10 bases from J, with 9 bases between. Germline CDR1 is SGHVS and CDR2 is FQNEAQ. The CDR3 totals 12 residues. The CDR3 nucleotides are TGTGCCAGCAGCTTTAGGGGCGAGGAGCTGTTTTTT. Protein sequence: CASSFRGEELFF.

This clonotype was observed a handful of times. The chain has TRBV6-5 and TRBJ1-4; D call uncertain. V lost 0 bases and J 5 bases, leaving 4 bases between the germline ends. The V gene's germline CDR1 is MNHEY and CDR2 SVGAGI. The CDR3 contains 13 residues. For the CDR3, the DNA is TGTGCCAGCAGTTACTCGGGAAATGAAAAACTGTTTTTT. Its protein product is CASSYSGNEKLFF.

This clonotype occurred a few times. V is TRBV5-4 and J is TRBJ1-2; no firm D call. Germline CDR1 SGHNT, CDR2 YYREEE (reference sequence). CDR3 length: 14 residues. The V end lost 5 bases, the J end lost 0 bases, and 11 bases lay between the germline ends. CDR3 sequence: CASRMDRANYGYTF. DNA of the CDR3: TGTGCCAGCAGAATGGACCGAGCTAACTATGGCTACACCTTC.

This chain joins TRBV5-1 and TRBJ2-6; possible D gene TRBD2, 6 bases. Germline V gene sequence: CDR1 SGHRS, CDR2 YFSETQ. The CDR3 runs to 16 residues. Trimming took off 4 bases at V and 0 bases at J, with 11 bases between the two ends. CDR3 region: CASSQGTPSGANVLTF. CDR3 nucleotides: TGCGCCAGCAGCCAAGGGACTCCCTCTGGGGCCAACGTCCTGACTTTC. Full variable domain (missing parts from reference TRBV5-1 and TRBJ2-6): KAGVTQTPRYLIKTRGQQVTLSCSPISGHRSVSWYQQTPGQGLQFLFEYFSETQRNKGNFPGRFSGRQFSNSRSEMNVSTLELGDSALYLCASSQGTPSGANVLTFGAGSRLTVL.

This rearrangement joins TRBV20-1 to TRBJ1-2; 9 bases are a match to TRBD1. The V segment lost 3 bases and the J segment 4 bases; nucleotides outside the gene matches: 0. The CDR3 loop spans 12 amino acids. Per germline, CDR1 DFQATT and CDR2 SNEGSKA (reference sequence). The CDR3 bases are TGCAGTGCTAGGACAGGGGGCTATGGCTACACCTTC. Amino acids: CSARTGGYGYTF.